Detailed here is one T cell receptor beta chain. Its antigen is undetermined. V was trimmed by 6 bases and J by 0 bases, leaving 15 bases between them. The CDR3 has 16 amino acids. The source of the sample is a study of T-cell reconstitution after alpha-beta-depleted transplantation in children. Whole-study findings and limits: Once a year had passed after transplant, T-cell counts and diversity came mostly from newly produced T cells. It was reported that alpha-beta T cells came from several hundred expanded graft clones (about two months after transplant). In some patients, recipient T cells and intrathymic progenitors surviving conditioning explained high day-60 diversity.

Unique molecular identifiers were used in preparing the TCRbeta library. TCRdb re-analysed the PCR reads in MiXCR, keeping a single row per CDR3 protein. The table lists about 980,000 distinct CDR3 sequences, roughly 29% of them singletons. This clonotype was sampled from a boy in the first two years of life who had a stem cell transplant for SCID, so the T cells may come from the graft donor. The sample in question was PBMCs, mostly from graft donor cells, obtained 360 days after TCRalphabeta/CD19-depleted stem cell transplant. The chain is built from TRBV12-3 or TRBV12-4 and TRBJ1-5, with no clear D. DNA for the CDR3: TGTGCCAGCAGCCCTCTGGCAGCTCATAGCAATCAGCCCCAGCATTTT. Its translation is CASSPLAAHSNQPQHF.